A single sample is the source of the 27 T cell receptor beta chains below, sequenced in a study of blood T cell repertoires in COVID-19. TCRdb's copy holds only in-frame clones and misses some; the assay was immunoSEQ multiplex PCR. Here the sample spans 200,000 to 300,000 clones, around nine tenths being singletons. The material sequenced was peripheral blood. All receptors come from an older woman who had recovered from COVID-19.

The chain employs TRBV5-1 and TRBJ2-1, with D uncertain. Trimming shortened V by 0 bases and J by 2 bases, and 9 bases separated the two germline ends. CDR3 length: 15 amino acids. Germline CDR1 is SGHRS and CDR2 is YFSETQ. Here the CDR3 DNA reads TGCGCCAGCAGCTTGGCCGCGCCTACCTACAATGAGCAGTTCTTC. Residues: CASSLAAPTYNEQFF.

The chain joins TRBV27 to TRBJ2-2, with TRBD1 identical over 10 bases. V lost 2 bases and J lost 5; bases outside the gene matches: 8. This CDR3 has 17 amino acids. Germline CDR1 reads MNHEY; CDR2 reads SMNVEV (reference sequence). CDR3 DNA sequence: TGTGCCAGCAGTTTAAAGTCCGGGACAGGGGTTACCGGGGAGCTGTTTTTT. Translated, it gives CASSLKSGTGVTGELFF.

V gene TRBV15 combines with J gene TRBJ2-7, with 11 nucleotides matching TRBD1. V gave up 0 bases and J gave up 0 bases; unmatched junction bases: 13. CDR1 is LNHNV, CDR2 YYDKDF, per germline (reference sequence). There are 20 residues in the CDR3. The CDR3 region has the DNA TGTGCCACCAGCAGAGAGACCGCCGGGACAGGGGGTTTGAGCTCCTACGAGCAGTACTTC. Amino acid sequence: CATSRETAGTGGLSSYEQYF.

The rearrangement uses TRBV28 and TRBJ2-7; 7 nucleotides match TRBD1. Germline V gene data show CDR1 as MDHEN and CDR2 as SYDVKM. The CDR3 contains 15 residues. Trimming at V came to 3 bases and at J to 6 bases, leaving 11 bases not matched to a gene. The CDR3 DNA follows: TGTGCCAGCAGTTTCCCCCGGACAGGTGCTCTCGAGCAGTACTTC. Its translation is CASSFPRTGALEQYF. Variable domain in full (rest from reference TRBV28 and TRBJ2-7): DVKVTQSSRYLVKRTGEKVFLECVQDMDHENMFWYRQDPGLGLRLIYFSYDVKMKEKGDIPEGYSVSREKKERFSLILESASTNQTSMYLCASSFPRTGALEQYFGPGTRLTVT.

V is TRBV19 and J is TRBJ2-7; the D gene is possibly TRBD2 (6 bases). Germline CDR1 reads LNHDA; CDR2 reads SQIVND (reference sequence). CDR3 length: 15 residues. Trimming pared 4 bases from V and 0 bases from J, leaving 13 bases between. The CDR3: CASSTPGETSYEQYF. The CDR3, as DNA: TGTGCCAGTAGTACCCCGGGGGAAACCTCCTACGAGCAGTACTTC. The full variable domain, in which reference TRBV19 and TRBJ2-7 provide the parts outside the CDR3, is DGGITQSPKYLFRKEGQNVTLSCEQNLNHDAMYWYRQDPGQGLRLIYYSQIVNDFQKGDIAEGYSVSREKKESFPLTVTSAQKNPTAFYLCASSTPGETSYEQYFGPGTRLTVT.

The V call is TRBV27, the J call TRBJ2-1; 7 positions agree with TRBD1. The CDR3 spans 16 residues. V lost 2 bases and J lost 7; bases outside the gene matches: 11. Germline CDR1 MNHEY, CDR2 SMNVEV (reference sequence). The CDR3 DNA sequence: TGTGCCAGCAGTTTAATTGAACAGGGGAAGAAGAATGAGCAGTTCTTC. Encoded protein: CASSLIEQGKKNEQFF.

The chain couples TRBV9 to TRBJ1-6, with a weak D call TRBD1 (6 bases). CDR1 and CDR2 (germline): SGDLS, YYNGEE. Trimming removed 2 bases at V and 10 bases at J, with 13 bases between. The length of the CDR3 is 14 residues. The chain's CDR3 is CASSVQPQGSPLHF. CDR3 nucleotides: TGTGCCAGCAGCGTCCAGCCACAGGGCTCACCCCTCCACTTT.

This clone has ten or more counts. V gene TRBV18 combines with J gene TRBJ2-1; D is possibly TRBD2 (6 bases). V was pared by 3 bases and J by 8 bases, with 11 bases between. The CDR3 contains 13 residues. Germline lookup yields CDR1 KGHSH and CDR2 LQKENI. CDR3 sequence: CASSPRLVDEQFF. CDR3 nucleotides: TGTGCCAGCTCACCTAGACTAGTCGATGAGCAGTTCTTC. The full variable domain, completed using reference TRBV18 and TRBJ2-1, is NAGVMQNPRHLVRRRGQEARLRCSPMKGHSHVYWYRQLPEEGLKFMVYLQKENIIDESGMPKERFSAEFPKEGPSILRIQQVVRGDSAAYFCASSPRLVDEQFFGPGTRLTVL.

The V call is TRBV4-1, the J call TRBJ2-7, with 14 positions matching TRBD2. The CDR3 consists of 19 residues. The germline V gene has CDR1 MGHRA and CDR2 YSYEKL. J lost 2 bases, V lost 3 bases, and 12 bases had no gene match. CDR3 sequence: CASSQGTPETSGGAYEQYF. The DNA of the CDR3 is TGCGCCAGCAGCCAGGGGACTCCCGAGACTAGCGGGGGGGCCTACGAGCAGTACTTC.

The gene calls are TRBV5-4 and TRBJ2-1; tentatively, D is TRBD2 (6 bases). This CDR3 region has 15 residues. The germline CDR1 and CDR2 sequences are SGHNT and YYREEE (reference sequence). V dropped 1 base and J dropped 2 bases, with 10 bases sitting between them. The CDR3 region has the DNA TGTGCCAGCAGCTTGTACCTAGCGCCCTACAATGAGCAGTTCTTC. This translates into CASSLYLAPYNEQFF.

The gene calls are TRBV4-3 and TRBJ2-3; 8 nucleotides align to TRBD1. This CDR3 region has 18 residues. CDR1 and CDR2 (germline): LGHNA, YSLEER. V shed 2 bases and J 2 bases; nucleotides not matched to a gene: 12. The CDR3: CASSQTRRTGQNTDTQYF. In nucleotides, the CDR3 is TGCGCCAGCAGCCAAACCCGCCGGACAGGGCAAAACACAGATACGCAGTATTTT.

This clone was picked up a small number of times. The chain combines TRBV7-3 with TRBJ2-2, with D unresolved. Germline V gives CDR1 SGHTA, CDR2 FQGTGA. The CDR3 extends over 13 amino acids. V was trimmed by 5 bases and J by 7 bases, leaving 11 bases between them. CDR3 residues: CASSPERDGELFF. CDR3 nucleotide sequence: TGTGCCAGCAGCCCCGAAAGAGACGGGGAGCTGTTTTTT.

This rearrangement joins TRBV7-7 to TRBJ2-5; 8 positions agree with TRBD1. The CDR3 loop spans 14 amino acids. CDR1 SSHAT and CDR2 FNYEAQ come from the germline V gene (reference sequence). CDR3 nucleotide sequence: TGTGCTAGCGGTGTTGGACAGGGTGAGGAGACCCAGTACTTC. The encoded protein is CASGVGQGEETQYF.

The chain uses TRBV21-1 and TRBJ2-1; the table's D call, TRBD1, was not checked against the DNA. TRBV21-1 is reported as a pseudogene. CDR3 size: 18 residues. This CDR3 is CASSSRIRGTVSYNEQFF. The CDR3 DNA follows: TGTGCCAGCAGCAGTAGGATAAGGGGGACAGTCTCCTACAATGAGCAGTTCTTC.

The chain links TRBV5-1 to TRBJ1-1; maybe TRBD1 (5 bases). V was pared by 4 bases and J by 4 bases, with 14 bases between. Looked up from germline, CDR1 is SGHRS and CDR2 is YFSETQ. The length of the CDR3 is 14 residues. Here the CDR3 DNA reads TGCGCCAGCAGCCAGCTTGACAGAGGCACTGAAGCTTTCTTT. Its translation: CASSQLDRGTEAFF.

J is TRBJ2-5 and V is TRBV7-9, with D possibly being TRBD2 (7 bases). V was cut by 4 bases and J by 2 bases, with 17 bases left in between. CDR1 SEHNR and CDR2 FQNEAQ come from the germline V gene (reference sequence). The CDR3 has 16 amino acids. The CDR3 bases are TGTGCCAGCAGCTGGGGGGGGCCGGTGAAACAAGAGACCCAGTACTTC. This sequence encodes CASSWGGPVKQETQYF.

This chain joins TRBV7-3 and TRBJ2-1; D gene uncertain. CDR3 length: 15 residues. Trimming cost V 2 bases and J 0 bases, with 8 bases left between them. Germline V gene data show CDR1 as SGHTA and CDR2 as FQGTGA. CDR3 sequence: CASSLVKSSYNEQFF. In nucleotides, the CDR3 is TGTGCCAGCAGCTTAGTCAAGAGCTCCTACAATGAGCAGTTCTTC.

The chain couples TRBV6-5 to TRBJ2-7; possible D gene TRBD1, 6 bases. Germline lookup yields CDR1 MNHEY and CDR2 SVGAGI. Deletions cut 2 bases from V and 3 bases from J, with 14 bases between. The CDR3 has 15 amino acids. The CDR3 DNA is TGTGCCAGCAGTTACGGTTCTGCCAGGGGCTACGAGCAGTACTTC. It is translated as CASSYGSARGYEQYF.

This clone has more than one count but fewer than ten. V and J are TRBV6-5 and TRBJ1-2; 7 bases fit TRBD1. Germline V CDR1 and CDR2: MNHEY, SVGAGI. The length of the CDR3 is 15 residues. V dropped 0 bases and J dropped 4; count of bases not matched to a gene: 5. The CDR3: CASSYSPGQSYGYTF. The CDR3 nucleotides read TGTGCCAGCAGTTACTCCCCGGGACAGAGCTATGGCTACACCTTC.

This chain connects TRBV9 to TRBJ2-1; D may be TRBD2 (5 bases). The germline gives CDR1 SGDLS, CDR2 YYNGEE. CDR3 length: 17 residues. Trimming shortened V by 0 bases and J by 0 bases, and 13 bases separated the two germline ends. The CDR3 reads CASSVGWMGSSYNEQFF. DNA of the CDR3: TGTGCCAGCAGCGTAGGCTGGATGGGGAGCTCCTACAATGAGCAGTTCTTC.

The rearrangement uses TRBV18 and TRBJ1-1; maybe TRBD1 (5 bases). Germline V gene data show CDR1 as KGHSH and CDR2 as LQKENI. The CDR3 loop spans 15 amino acids. V dropped 3 bases and J dropped 0 bases, with 11 bases sitting between them. The CDR3 bases are TGTGCCAGCTCACCCCGACAGCTCATGAACACTGAAGCTTTCTTT. This encodes CASSPRQLMNTEAFF.

The chain links TRBV9 to TRBJ2-3; 7 nucleotides match TRBD2. V lost 1 base, J lost 2 bases, and 7 bases stayed unmatched. The germline CDR1 and CDR2 sequences are SGDLS and YYNGEE. The CDR3 is made up of 16 amino acids. The CDR3 region is CASSVRVGGDTDTQYF. The CDR3 DNA reads as TGTGCCAGCAGCGTACGAGTGGGGGGGGACACAGATACGCAGTATTTT.

Only a few counts were recorded for this clone. The chain recombines TRBV7-8 with TRBJ1-1; a weak D match, TRBD1 (5 bases). V gave up 5 bases and J gave up 6 bases, with 19 bases separating them. This CDR3 contains 15 residues. Germline values: CDR1 SGHVS, CDR2 FQNEAQ. This CDR3 is CASSLTQTAVAEAFF. CDR3 DNA: TGTGCCAGCAGCCTAACCCAGACAGCCGTCGCTGAAGCTTTCTTT. The variable domain in full, completed from reference TRBV7-8 and TRBJ1-1, reads GAGVSQSPRYKVAKRGQDVALRCDPISGHVSLFWYQQALGQGPEFLTYFQNEAQLDKSGLPSDRFFAERPEGSVSTLKIQRTQQEDSAVYLCASSLTQTAVAEAFFGQGTRLTVV.

The chain couples TRBV7-3 to TRBJ2-6; D remains unclear. The CDR3 sequence is 16 residues long. Germline CDR1 and CDR2: SGHTA and FQGTGA. The germline V and J ends were trimmed by 5 bases and 2 bases, with 13 bases remaining between them. CDR3 nucleotide sequence: TGTGCCAGCAGCAATCAACGGTCAACTGGGGCCAACGTCCTGACTTTC. It encodes CASSNQRSTGANVLTF.

This chain connects TRBV5-1 to TRBJ1-1, with no clear D. V was pared by 1 base and J by 3 bases, with 13 bases between. CDR1 and CDR2 from the germline V gene are SGHRS and YFSETQ. The CDR3 consists of 15 residues. The CDR3 DNA reads as TGCGCCAGCAGCTTGTTTGTCGGCCGGGACACTGAAGCTTTCTTT. This encodes CASSLFVGRDTEAFF.

This clone was counted between two and nine times. The chain is built from TRBV19 and TRBJ1-1; D is ambiguous. The CDR3 totals 13 residues. V gave up 3 bases and J gave up 7 bases, with 12 bases separating them. Germline CDR1 LNHDA, CDR2 SQIVND (reference sequence). CDR3 sequence (DNA): TGTGCCAGTAGTATTCACTTTACCAATGAAGCTTTCTTT. This gives the protein CASSIHFTNEAFF.

This chain connects TRBV6-1 to TRBJ2-3, with TRBD2 matching over 10 bases. The CDR3 is 19 residues long. The trim removed 3 bases at V and 6 bases at J, leaving 18 bases unmatched. The germline V gene has CDR1 MNHNS and CDR2 SASEGT. In DNA form, the CDR3 reads TGTGCCAGCAGTGATTCGGCTAGCGGGGGCGCGGGGCGGGTGGATACGCAGTATTTT. Protein product: CASSDSASGGAGRVDTQYF.